This T cell receptor beta chain emerged from a study of T cells in Graves' hyperthyroidism and ophthalmopathy. Study-level findings and limits: A 13 V-J signature model discriminated ophthalmopathy versus stable hyperthyroidism. Most clonotypes expanded in the thyroid (above 0.001) were also present in blood.

RNA transcripts gave rise to amplified TCR beta CDR3 regions. The HTBI primer set was used in a first-round RT-PCR of the TCR CDR3. TCRdb re-called the multiplex PCR reads with MiXCR, one entry per CDR3 protein. The sample yields 150,000 or so distinct CDR3 sequences, approximately 20% seen once. Hyperthyroidism had been newly diagnosed in patients aged 18 to 65, and its duration was under 2 months. It was uncontrolled infection, other autoimmune disease, pregnancy or lactation that excluded patients. Trimming took 2 bases from V and 0 from J; bases not matched to a gene: 5. CDR1 DFQATT and CDR2 SNEGSKA come from the germline V gene (reference sequence). This CDR3 is 17 amino acids long. Remarks on this clonotype: Its specificity is unknown.

V gene TRBV20-1 combines with J gene TRBJ2-2, with TRBD1 matching 11 bases. Sequencing used blood. The sequence was obtained from a woman aged 50 to 60 with Graves' hyperthyroidism that later progressed to Graves' ophthalmopathy. In nucleotides, the CDR3 is TGCAGTGCTAGATCGGACAGGGGGCCATCGAACACCGGGGAGCTGTTTTTT. Its protein is CSARSDRGPSNTGELFF.